Included here is one T cell receptor (beta chain) sequence, with context. Its antigen remains unknown. Germline V gives CDR1 SQVTM, CDR2 ANQGSEA. With 1 base clipped from V and 6 bases from J, the junction kept 4 bases outside the gene matches. The CDR3 consists of 13 residues. TCRdb's copy holds only in-frame clones and misses some; the assay was immunoSEQ multiplex PCR. The repertoire consists of about 80,000 clones, with about four fifths occurring once and the leading ten covering around 20%. The sample is drawn from a study of identifying expanded T cells in peripheral blood. Overall study results and limits: Roughly 1.2 clones differed between technical replicates, versus around 15 and 19 over time. Variance in clone template counts between approximately two-week samples significantly increased with total template count across all healthy donors.

Healthy donors had no documented immune events, such as infections, while sampled. Sequencing was done on a sample of blood. J is TRBJ2-7 and V is TRBV29-1; 9 nucleotides line up with TRBD1. The origin of this receptor is a person aged 18-70 years in good health. The CDR3 loop reads CSVEGTGAREQYF. CDR3 nucleotides: TGCAGCGTTGAAGGGACAGGGGCCCGCGAGCAGTACTTC.